What follows are 9 T cell receptor beta chains derived from one specimen sequenced in a study of shared clonotypes between healthy human individuals. The assay was immunoSEQ multiplex PCR, and TCRdb's table has in-frame clones only and misses some. This table has around 2.1 million clones, about 93% appearing once. Only CD45RO-negative cells positively selected for CCR7 counted as naive CD8 cells, so terminally differentiated effector memory CD45RA+ cells were excluded. The sequenced material came from naive CD8+ T cells from PBMCs. These receptor sequences come from a man between 18 and 29 years old in good health. Some clones in this sample may be carry-over from other donors' samples.

V gene TRBV7-3 combines with J gene TRBJ2-6; unclear D gene. There are 18 residues in the CDR3. With 1 base removed from V and 0 bases from J, the gap between germline ends came to 13 bases. Germline CDR1 reads SGHTA; CDR2 reads FQGTGA. The CDR3 DNA is TGTGCCAGCAGCTTAATCAGATTTAGGAGCTCTGGGGCCAACGTCCTGACTTTC. This gives the protein CASSLIRFRSSGANVLTF.

The V and J genes are TRBV2 and TRBJ1-1; perhaps TRBD1 as D (6 bases). CDR1 SNHLY and CDR2 FYNNEI come from the germline V gene. CDR3 length equals 15 residues. V was clipped by 2 bases and J by 5 bases, with 15 bases between them. CDR3 residues: CASSESWGRLTEAFF. CDR3 sequence (DNA): TGTGCCAGCAGTGAATCCTGGGGGCGGTTGACTGAAGCTTTCTTT.

The chain recombines TRBV9 with TRBJ1-5; perhaps TRBD1 as D (5 bases). Trimming took off 3 bases at V and 3 bases at J, with 10 bases between the two ends. The CDR3 has 14 residues. Germline CDR1 and CDR2: SGDLS and YYNGEE. In DNA form, the CDR3 reads TGTGCCAGCAGCGAGGGGTTTCCCAATCAGCCCCAGCATTTT. Translating gives CASSEGFPNQPQHF. The entire variable domain, with the rest obtained from reference TRBV9 and TRBJ1-5, is as follows: DSGVTQTPKHLITATGQRVTLRCSPRSGDLSVYWYQQSLDQGLQFLIQYYNGEERAKGNILERFSAQQFPDLHSELNLSSLELGDSALYFCASSEGFPNQPQHFGDGTRLSIL.

The CDR3 DNA sequence: TGTGCCAGCAGTTTTATGTCGGTAGACTACAATGAGCAGTTCTTC. It is translated as CASSFMSVDYNEQFF. This sequence joins TRBV28 and TRBJ2-1; D ambiguous. Trimming left V 3 bases short and J 3 bases short, with 12 bases between. The CDR3 consists of 15 residues. The germline gives CDR1 MDHEN, CDR2 SYDVKM.

This clone has a single count. V gene TRBV9 combines with J gene TRBJ1-3; D gene uncertain. CDR1 is SGDLS, CDR2 YYNGEE, per germline. With 3 bases removed from V and 4 bases from J, the gap between germline ends came to 20 bases. The CDR3 loop spans 17 amino acids. The CDR3 region has the DNA TGTGCCAGCAGCGATCCCCGATCGGGAAAGATGGGAAACACCATATATTTT. As protein: CASSDPRSGKMGNTIYF.

The V and J genes are TRBV27 and TRBJ2-3; the match to TRBD1 covers 8 bases. Germline CDR1 MNHEY, CDR2 SMNVEV (reference sequence). Unmatched junction bases numbered 3, after V lost 5 bases and J lost 5 bases. This CDR3 is built from 13 residues. The CDR3 reads CASSAQGEDTQYF. The CDR3 coding sequence is TGTGCCAGCAGTGCACAGGGGGAAGATACGCAGTATTTT.

The V gene is TRBV6-1, the J gene TRBJ2-7; 9 bases map to TRBD2. From germline, CDR1 is MNHNS and CDR2 SASEGT. V gave up 11 bases and J gave up 0 bases; unmatched junction bases: 11. The CDR3 covers 15 residues. CDR3 DNA sequence: TGTGCCTCATCGGCTAGCGGGACGAGCTCCTACGAGCAGTACTTC. Translated, it gives CASSASGTSSYEQYF.

This sequence joins TRBV4-2 and TRBJ2-5; D gene ambiguous. The end of the DNA aligns better with TRBJ2-7, so the J call may be wrong. CDR3 length: 15 residues. Germline V gene data show CDR1 as LGHNA and CDR2 as YNFKEQ. The CDR3 here is CASSQDALRAYEQYF. The CDR3 DNA sequence: TGTGCCAGCAGCCAAGATGCGCTCAGAGCCTACGAGCAGTACTTC.

This chain joins TRBV27 and TRBJ2-2; D may be TRBD1 or TRBD2 (5 bases each). This CDR3 contains 16 residues. The germline V gene encodes CDR1 MNHEY and CDR2 SMNVEV (reference sequence). The ends were cut back, 1 base at V and 6 bases at J, with 15 bases in the middle. The CDR3 region is CASSLLAGLGAGELFF. CDR3 in DNA: TGTGCCAGCAGTTTATTGGCCGGGCTGGGGGCCGGGGAGCTGTTTTTT.